These T cell receptor beta chains were read from a single sample in a study of blood T cell repertoires in COVID-19. The data were produced by immunoSEQ multiplex PCR, yet TCRdb's version contains in-frame clones alone and is incomplete. The sample includes 200,000 to 250,000 clones, around 84% of them seen just once. Input material: peripheral blood. These receptors were taken from an elderly woman with active or convalescent COVID-19. The CDR3 runs from the conserved cysteine through the conserved F or W. The order of the fields is CDR3 DNA, CDR3 protein, clone size, J gene, D gene, V gene. The D gene is left open where the match is weak. The listing skips clone size in some rows; elsewhere it reads once, few, many or a size class.

CDR3nt: TGTGCCAGCAGCAAACAGACCCAAGAGACCCAGTACTTC; CDR3aa: CASSKQTQETQYF; abundance: -; j_gene: TRBJ2-5; d_gene: -; v_gene: TRBV25-1
CDR3nt: TGTGCCAGCAGTTTGGGACTAGCGGGAGCGGTTGCCAAAAACATTCAGTACTTC; CDR3aa: CASSLGLAGAVAKNIQYF; abundance: -; j_gene: TRBJ2-4; d_gene: TRBD2; v_gene: TRBV6-2/TRBV6-3
CDR3nt: TGCAGTGCTAGTGAAGGTGCTCTCAGGGGTTCAGAGACCCAGTACTTC; CDR3aa: CSASEGALRGSETQYF; abundance: few; j_gene: TRBJ2-5; d_gene: -; v_gene: TRBV20-1
CDR3nt: TGTGCCAGCTCACCCACTAGCGGGAGGATTGACGAGCAGTACTTC; CDR3aa: CASSPTSGRIDEQYF; abundance: -; j_gene: TRBJ2-7; d_gene: TRBD2; v_gene: TRBV18
CDR3nt: TGTGCCAGCACCAAGGGACTAGCGGGGGGTAGGGAGCAGTTCTTC; CDR3aa: CASTKGLAGGREQFF; abundance: -; j_gene: TRBJ2-1; d_gene: TRBD2; v_gene: TRBV6-5
CDR3nt: TGTGCCAGCAGCTTTGACAGGGGAGTTGGAAAACTGTTTTTT; CDR3aa: CASSFDRGVGKLFF; abundance: -; j_gene: TRBJ1-4; d_gene: TRBD1; v_gene: TRBV7-9
CDR3nt: TGTGCCAGCAGTGAAGGCTTCGGGCTAGCGGAAGCAGATACGCAGTATTTT; CDR3aa: CASSEGFGLAEADTQYF; abundance: -; j_gene: TRBJ2-3; d_gene: TRBD2; v_gene: TRBV2
CDR3nt: TGTGCCAGCAGCCAAGGAGTATATGGAAACACCATATATTTT; CDR3aa: CASSQGVYGNTIYF; abundance: -; j_gene: TRBJ1-3; d_gene: -; v_gene: TRBV7-9
CDR3nt: TGTGCCAGCAGCGGGGACGGGGGGGGCACAGATACGCAGTATTTT; CDR3aa: CASSGDGGGTDTQYF; abundance: -; j_gene: TRBJ2-3; d_gene: TRBD2; v_gene: TRBV9
CDR3nt: TGTGCCAGCAGCTTGACTGACTCCTACGAGCAGTACTTC; CDR3aa: CASSLTDSYEQYF; abundance: -; j_gene: TRBJ2-7; d_gene: -; v_gene: TRBV11-3
CDR3nt: TGTGCCAGCTCACCAGAGGGAGGCAATCAGCCCCAGCATTTT; CDR3aa: CASSPEGGNQPQHF; abundance: -; j_gene: TRBJ1-5; d_gene: -; v_gene: TRBV18
CDR3nt: TGTGCCAGCAGTCCAAGACCGGAGGCGACCCAGTACTTC; CDR3aa: CASSPRPEATQYF; abundance: -; j_gene: TRBJ2-5; d_gene: -; v_gene: TRBV12-3/TRBV12-4
CDR3nt: TGTGCCAGCTCACCACGAGCGGGGGGGCCTGGCGAGCAGTACTTC; CDR3aa: CASSPRAGGPGEQYF; abundance: once; j_gene: TRBJ2-7; d_gene: TRBD2; v_gene: TRBV18
CDR3nt: TGTGCCAGCAGCTTAGCGGAGTGGTCGGACACTGAAGCTTTCTTT; CDR3aa: CASSLAEWSDTEAFF; abundance: -; j_gene: TRBJ1-1; d_gene: -; v_gene: TRBV7-9
CDR3nt: TGTGCCAGCAGTGAAACTAGCGGGGGCACAGATACGCAGTATTTT; CDR3aa: CASSETSGGTDTQYF; abundance: once; j_gene: TRBJ2-3; d_gene: TRBD2; v_gene: TRBV6-1
CDR3nt: TGCGCCAGCAGCTTGGAGGTGGGCCCCTACGAGCAGTACTTC; CDR3aa: CASSLEVGPYEQYF; abundance: -; j_gene: TRBJ2-7; d_gene: -; v_gene: TRBV5-1
CDR3nt: TGCAGCGTTTCCACAGGGTTGGGCACTGAAGCTTTCTTT; CDR3aa: CSVSTGLGTEAFF; abundance: -; j_gene: TRBJ1-1; d_gene: -; v_gene: TRBV29-1